A single sample gave rise to the 22 T cell receptor beta chains below, sequenced in a study of cytomegalovirus exposure and HLA in healthy donors. The PCR ran on 60 Vbeta and 13 Jbeta primers. Libraries were prepared by immunoSEQ multiplex PCR; TCRdb keeps only in-frame clonotypes and omits some of them. The sample yields 150,000 to 200,000 clones, around 80% seen once. Sequenced material: PBMCs. The receptor source for this set is a man in his late teens or twenties in good health and CMV-seronegative.

The V and J genes are TRBV7-2 and TRBJ1-2; 7 bases line up with TRBD1. This CDR3 region has 18 residues. Germline trimming cut 2 bases from V and 1 base from J; bases unmatched to any gene: 13. Germline CDR1 reads SGHTA; CDR2 reads FQGNSA. Here the CDR3 DNA reads TGTGCCAGCAGCTTAACCACGGGACAGACCGGAGGTAACTATGGCTACACCTTC. Translating it yields CASSLTTGQTGGNYGYTF.

V gene TRBV19 combines with J gene TRBJ1-6; TRBD1 matches at 11 bases. The CDR3 has 15 amino acids. V gave up 8 bases and J gave up 3 bases; unmatched junction bases: 3. Germline CDR1 and CDR2: LNHDA and SQIVND (reference sequence). CDR3 nucleotides: TGTGCCAGTGGGACAGGGGGGCTCTATAATTCACCCCTCCACTTT. This codes for CASGTGGLYNSPLHF.

This sequence joins TRBV5-4 and TRBJ2-5; D perhaps matches TRBD1 (6 bases). Trimming shortened V by 4 bases and J by 5 bases, and 21 bases separated the two germline ends. The germline V gene has CDR1 SGHNT and CDR2 YYREEE (reference sequence). This CDR3 spans 16 amino acids. The CDR3, as DNA: TGTGCCAGCAGCCCACTGGCACAGGGTGCTAGGGAGACCCAGTACTTC. This sequence encodes CASSPLAQGARETQYF.

The V and J genes are TRBV28 and TRBJ2-7; D may be TRBD2 (6 bases). The V gene lost 5 bases and the J gene lost 2 bases, with 13 bases spanning the gap. The CDR3 runs 14 residues. The germline V gene has CDR1 MDHEN and CDR2 SYDVKM. The CDR3 loop is CASSRDSQAYEQYF. The CDR3 coding sequence is TGTGCCAGCAGTCGGGACTCCCAGGCCTACGAGCAGTACTTC. The entire variable domain, with the rest obtained from reference TRBV28 and TRBJ2-7, is as follows: DVKVTQSSRYLVKRTGEKVFLECVQDMDHENMFWYRQDPGLGLRLIYFSYDVKMKEKGDIPEGYSVSREKKERFSLILESASTNQTSMYLCASSRDSQAYEQYFGPGTRLTVT.

The chain combines TRBV7-9 with TRBJ2-5; 8 positions agree with TRBD1. This CDR3 contains 16 residues. J gave up 1 base and V 4 bases, and 8 bases lay outside the gene matches. Germline-derived CDR1 and CDR2 are SEHNR and FQNEAQ (reference sequence). The CDR3 reads CASSSQGATFQETQYF. CDR3 bases: TGTGCCAGCAGCTCCCAGGGGGCCACTTTCCAAGAGACCCAGTACTTC.

The chain recombines TRBV5-1 with TRBJ2-1; maybe TRBD1 (5 bases). Looked up from germline, CDR1 is SGHRS and CDR2 is YFSETQ. V was cut by 0 bases and J by 3 bases, with 10 bases left in between. This CDR3 region has 15 residues. In DNA, the CDR3 is TGCGCCAGCAGCTTGGATCTAGGGGACTACAATGAGCAGTTCTTC. Translation gives CASSLDLGDYNEQFF.

This clone was found a few times. The genes are TRBV6-6 and TRBJ2-1; 10 nucleotides match TRBD2. The CDR3 consists of 13 residues. V shed 10 bases and J 3 bases; nucleotides not matched to a gene: 3. Germline V gene sequence: CDR1 MNHNY, CDR2 SVGAGI (reference sequence). CDR3 coding DNA: TGTGCCACCAGGACTAGCGGCTACAATGAGCAGTTCTTC. Translated: CATRTSGYNEQFF.

The J gene is TRBJ2-2, the V gene TRBV19; TRBD2 is a possible D gene (5 bases). CDR3 size: 15 residues. Trimming took off 9 bases at V and 7 bases at J, with 21 bases between the two ends. Germline V gene sequence: CDR1 LNHDA, CDR2 SQIVND (reference sequence). The CDR3 protein is CASSKDFPVGGELFF. CDR3 in DNA: TGTGCCAGCTCTAAGGACTTCCCGGTGGGCGGGGAGCTGTTTTTT. Full variable domain (remainder filled in from reference TRBV19 and TRBJ2-2): DGGITQSPKYLFRKEGQNVTLSCEQNLNHDAMYWYRQDPGQGLRLIYYSQIVNDFQKGDIAEGYSVSREKKESFPLTVTSAQKNPTAFYLCASSKDFPVGGELFFGEGSRLTVL.

The chain couples TRBV4-1 to TRBJ2-7, with 9 bases identical to TRBD2. The CDR3 is 15 residues long. CDR1 and CDR2 (germline): MGHRA, YSYEKL. V was pared by 3 bases and J by 2 bases, with 5 bases of the junction left unmatched. The CDR3: CASSHVAGATYEQYF. The DNA for the CDR3 is TGCGCCAGCAGCCACGTAGCGGGAGCCACCTACGAGCAGTACTTC.

This clone was seen a few times. This rearrangement joins TRBV6-6 to TRBJ1-1; D perhaps matches TRBD1 (6 bases). The CDR3 has 13 residues. The ends were cut back, 7 bases at V and 4 bases at J, with 13 bases in the middle. Germline V gives CDR1 MNHNY, CDR2 SVGAGI (reference sequence). The CDR3 protein is CASILSQGTEAFF. In DNA, the CDR3 is TGTGCCAGCATCCTATCACAGGGCACTGAAGCTTTCTTT.

The rearrangement links TRBV19 to TRBJ1-3, with a possible D match to TRBD1 (5 bases). Per the germline V gene, CDR1 is LNHDA and CDR2 is SQIVND (reference sequence). The CDR3 sequence is 12 residues long. Trimming left V 8 bases short and J 5 bases short, with 10 bases between. This chain's CDR3 is CASGAGRNTIYF. In DNA, the CDR3 is TGTGCCAGTGGGGCAGGCAGAAACACCATATATTTT.

DNA of the CDR3: TGTGCCAGCAGCTTCCAAGCGGGGGGATCAGATACGCAGTATTTT. Translating gives CASSFQAGGSDTQYF. The chain carries TRBV5-4 and TRBJ2-3, with TRBD2 identical over 9 bases. The CDR3 runs to 15 residues. V gave up 2 bases and J gave up 4 bases; unmatched junction bases: 5. Germline V gives CDR1 SGHNT, CDR2 YYREEE (reference sequence).

CDR3 protein: CASSFSVDRGELVNQPQHF. The CDR3 DNA reads as TGTGCCAGCAGTTTTTCTGTAGATCGCGGGGAGTTGGTCAATCAGCCCCAGCATTTT. The chain joins TRBV28 to TRBJ1-5; D remains ambiguous. The germline V gene has CDR1 MDHEN and CDR2 SYDVKM. Trimming removed 3 bases from V and 3 bases from J, with 24 bases in between. The CDR3 loop spans 19 amino acids.

The CDR3 nucleotides are TGTGCCAGCAGTGTCTGGCACCCATATAATTCACCCCTCCACTTT. Translating it yields CASSVWHPYNSPLHF. The rearrangement joins TRBV2 to TRBJ1-6; no clear D. The V end lost 4 bases, the J end lost 4 bases, and 11 bases lay between the germline ends. The CDR3 loop spans 15 amino acids. CDR1 and CDR2 from the germline V gene are SNHLY and FYNNEI.

V is TRBV10-2 and J is TRBJ2-2; 8 bases line up with TRBD1. Germline-derived CDR1 and CDR2 are WSHSY and SAAADI. V was clipped by 5 bases and J by 4 bases; unmatched bases: 3. This CDR3 has 14 residues. The CDR3: CASSFTGGTGELFF. CDR3 nucleotide sequence: TGCGCCAGCAGTTTTACAGGGGGCACCGGGGAGCTGTTTTTT.

The chain has TRBV19 and TRBJ2-1; no clear D gene. V lost 4 bases and J 8 bases, leaving 9 bases between the germline ends. Germline CDR1 reads LNHDA; CDR2 reads SQIVND (reference sequence). This CDR3 comprises 12 residues. CDR3 loop: CASSTRLDEQFF. The CDR3 region has the DNA TGTGCCAGTAGTACTAGGCTAGATGAGCAGTTCTTC. Combining the CDR3 with reference TRBV19 and TRBJ2-1 gives the whole variable domain DGGITQSPKYLFRKEGQNVTLSCEQNLNHDAMYWYRQDPGQGLRLIYYSQIVNDFQKGDIAEGYSVSREKKESFPLTVTSAQKNPTAFYLCASSTRLDEQFFGPGTRLTVL.

This clone occurred once. This chain uses TRBV15 with TRBJ2-7; D might be TRBD2 (6 bases). The germline V gene has CDR1 LNHNV and CDR2 YYDKDF (reference sequence). Trimming stripped 5 bases from V and 3 bases from J, with 17 bases between. This CDR3 comprises 15 residues. CDR3 region: CATSYGGGANYEQYF. In DNA, the CDR3 is TGTGCCACCAGCTACGGTGGAGGGGCCAACTACGAGCAGTACTTC.

This sequence joins TRBV9 and TRBJ2-2; tentatively, D is TRBD2 (6 bases). Between the trimmed V and J ends, which lost 3 bases and 4 bases, there was a span of 13 bases. CDR1 SGDLS and CDR2 YYNGEE come from the germline V gene. The CDR3 totals 15 residues. The CDR3 region has the DNA TGTGCCAGCAGCGGAGGGACTTCCCTCACCGGGGAGCTGTTTTTT. It specifies CASSGGTSLTGELFF.

This sequence joins TRBV19 and TRBJ1-5; D gene ambiguous. There are 13 residues in the CDR3. With 3 bases removed from V and 6 bases from J, the gap between germline ends came to 9 bases. Looked up from germline, CDR1 is LNHDA and CDR2 is SQIVND (reference sequence). The CDR3 DNA sequence: TGTGCCAGTAGTATTCGGACTATTCAGCCCCAGCATTTT. It specifies CASSIRTIQPQHF.

The J gene is TRBJ2-7, the V gene TRBV18; the D gene is possibly TRBD1 (6 bases). The CDR3 runs to 16 residues. V was pared by 5 bases and J by 0 bases, with 17 bases between. CDR1 and CDR2 from the germline V gene are KGHSH and LQKENI. The CDR3 loop reads CASSTRSTGYSYEQYF. The CDR3 nucleotides are TGTGCCAGCTCAACTAGATCGACAGGCTACTCCTACGAGCAGTACTTC.

This chain links TRBV2 with TRBJ2-6; possibly TRBD1 for D (5 bases). The V and J ends lost 7 bases and 6 bases respectively, with 10 bases between them. Germline-derived CDR1 and CDR2 are SNHLY and FYNNEI. This CDR3 spans 13 amino acids. The CDR3 loop reads CASTTAPANVLTF. For the CDR3, the DNA is TGTGCCAGCACGACAGCTCCGGCCAACGTCCTGACTTTC.

The rearrangement links TRBV19 to TRBJ2-7, with 7 bases aligning to TRBD2. CDR3 length equals 13 residues. V shed 10 bases and J 3 bases; nucleotides not matched to a gene: 9. Germline values: CDR1 LNHDA, CDR2 SQIVND (reference sequence). CDR3 sequence reads: CATSPGTNYEQYF. Here the CDR3 DNA reads TGTGCCACGTCCCCCGGGACTAACTACGAGCAGTACTTC.